This T cell receptor beta chain appears in the sequencing data of a study of OX40 agonist ivuxolimab in advanced cancers. Study information: Dose-escalation patients were diagnosed with hepatocellular carcinoma, melanoma, renal cell cancer or head and neck cancer. Aged roughly 20 to 79 with a mean of roughly 63 years, they were 82.7% male. Having had anti-PD-1, anti-PD-L1 or anti-CTLA-4 therapy before was allowed, and roughly 40% had some.

Findings and limits, study-wide: Some patients without response likewise showed low normalized clonal expansion.

Here immunoSEQ multiplex PCR was the method, and the copy in TCRdb shows in-frame clones only, minus some. The table shows fewer than 45,000 clones, with about 84% occurring only once. This clone turned up a few times. The target antigen is unknown. The CDR3 covers 14 residues. Trimming cost V 4 bases and J 6 bases; bases outside gene matches: 6. Germline V gives CDR1 MNHNY, CDR2 SVGAGI (reference sequence). The specimen was CD4+ or CD8+ T cells sorted from blood, collected in a trial of the OX40 agonist ivuxolimab. The chain is built from TRBV6-6 and TRBJ2-1; 7 bases line up with TRBD1. The sequence was obtained from an adult with an advanced solid tumor such as melanoma, head and neck, liver or kidney cancer. The CDR3 coding sequence is TGTGCCAGCAGTTTCACAGGGGTGGTCAATGAGCAGTTCTTC. Its translation: CASSFTGVVNEQFF.